This T cell receptor (beta chain) derives from a study of T-cell reconstitution after alpha-beta-depleted transplantation in children. Unique molecular identifiers tagged the TCRbeta library. TCRdb re-called the PCR reads with MiXCR, one entry per CDR3 protein. The sample shows about 600,000 distinct CDR3 sequences, about 11% of them seen only once. This clonotype came up many times. This CDR3 contains 13 residues. The V gene end was trimmed by 5 bases and the J gene end by 7 bases; junction bases not matched to a gene: 4. The chain employs TRBV12-3 or TRBV12-4 and TRBJ2-4; 8 bases are a match to TRBD1. The receptor's source is a human donor who donated a stem cell graft to a child with acute myeloid leukemia. Here the sequenced sample was PBMCs from the stem cell graft donor, taken from the stem cell graft. For the CDR3, the DNA is TGTGCCAGCAGTCACCGACAGGGGAACATTCAGTACTTC. Residues: CASSHRQGNIQYF.